The 8 T cell receptor beta chains below all came from one sample that was sequenced in a study of blood T cell repertoires in COVID-19 (dated by TCRdb to the early 2020s). The library was prepared using the immunoSEQ multiplex PCR assay. TCRdb obtained this table from immuneACCESS and retained in-frame rearrangements with V and J assigned. These tables miss some clones; where compared with another copy, unresolved V genes account for less than half of the shortfall, and the remainder is unexplained. The sample table contains 75,000 to 95,000 clones; only one count was recorded for roughly 88% of them. Of the sample, roughly 25% is held by the ten largest clones. The sequencing input was peripheral blood. These TCRs come from a man aged 55 to 70 with acute or convalescent COVID-19.

The chain uses TRBV21-1 and TRBJ1-5; the table gives TRBD1 as D, unverified against the DNA. TRBV21-1 constitutes a pseudogene. The length of the CDR3 is 14 residues. The CDR3 nucleotides are TGTGCCAGCAGCGAAGGACAGGGGGATCAGCCCCAGCATTTT. This sequence encodes CASSEGQGDQPQHF.

V is TRBV10-3 and J is TRBJ2-5; 11 bases map to TRBD2. CDR3 length: 16 residues. Germline values: CDR1 ENHRY, CDR2 SYGVKD. Unmatched junction bases numbered 4, after V lost 0 bases and J lost 4 bases. This chain's CDR3 is CAISESLAGAGETQYF. The CDR3, as DNA: TGTGCCATCAGTGAGTCACTAGCGGGGGCGGGAGAGACCCAGTACTTC.

The CDR3 spells CASSQSTGMFLFPLVYTF. The CDR3 bases are TGTGCCAGCAGCCAATCGACAGGGATGTTTCTTTTTCCCTTAGTCTACACCTTC. The chain employs TRBV14 and TRBJ1-2; the match to TRBD1 covers 7 bases. V shed 2 bases, J shed 10 bases, and the junction held 22 bases outside the gene matches. CDR1 SGHDN and CDR2 FVKESK come from the germline V gene. CDR3 length: 18 residues.

This clone was picked up one time. V and J are TRBV7-2 and TRBJ1-1; D gene ambiguous. V was pared by 0 bases and J by 8 bases, with 19 bases between. The CDR3 covers 16 residues. Germline CDR1 and CDR2: SGHTA and FQGNSA. CDR3 region: CASSLAFTTLGVEAFF. Written as DNA, the CDR3 is TGTGCCAGCAGCTTAGCTTTTACGACCCTCGGGGTAGAAGCTTTCTTT.

This clone has only a few counts. This sequence joins TRBV3-1 (or the pseudogene TRBV3-2) and TRBJ2-7; TRBD2 matches 9 bases. The ends lost 1 base at V and 1 base at J; junction bases unmatched: 2. Germline CDR1 is LGHDT and CDR2 is YNNKEL (reference sequence). The length of the CDR3 is 15 residues. DNA of the CDR3: TGTGCCAGCAGCCAAGGACTAGCGGCTTCCTACGAGCAGTACTTC. Protein sequence: CASSQGLAASYEQYF.

This chain uses TRBV7-6 with TRBJ1-4; 10 nucleotides line up with TRBD1. This CDR3 region has 15 residues. V trimming: 5 bases; J trimming: 8 bases; junction bases outside the gene matches: 8. CDR1 is SGHVS, CDR2 FNYEAQ, per germline. The CDR3 DNA is TGTGCCAGCAGCGTCCGGGACAGGGGAGGGGAAAAACTGTTTTTT. This sequence encodes CASSVRDRGGEKLFF.

The genes are TRBV3-1 (or the pseudogene TRBV3-2) and TRBJ2-3; 8 nucleotides line up with TRBD2. The length of the CDR3 is 14 residues. CDR1 and CDR2 (germline): LGHDT, YNNKEL (reference sequence). Losses at the gene ends were 1 base for V and 6 bases for J; bases not matched to a gene: 3. This CDR3 is CASSQVRGGDTQYF. The CDR3 nucleotides read TGTGCCAGCAGCCAAGTCCGGGGGGGGGATACGCAGTATTTT.

This chain joins TRBV2 and TRBJ2-3; D uncertain. CDR1 SNHLY and CDR2 FYNNEI come from the germline V gene. Trimming removed 8 bases from V and 6 bases from J, with 9 bases in between. This CDR3 comprises 11 residues. The CDR3 loop is CASEERDTQYF. The CDR3 DNA reads as TGTGCCAGCGAAGAGAGGGATACGCAGTATTTT.